The 20 T cell receptor beta chains reported below all come from one sample, sequenced in a study of T cell repertoires in cytomegalovirus infection. These receptors have no known antigen. TCRdb re-called the reads through MiXCR, storing one row per CDR3 protein. The sample lists around 900,000 distinct CDR3 sequences, more than 25% seen once, with 11% to 15% in the top ten. The sequencing here drew on cultured CD8+ T cells from PBMCs, taken from culture after CMV antigen stimulation. The source of these receptors is a human donor in good health (CMV status not recorded). Some clones in this sample may be carry-over from other donors' samples.

This chain connects TRBV6-2 or TRBV6-3 to TRBJ2-7, with 10 positions matching TRBD1. Trimming removed 6 bases from V and 3 bases from J; junction bases left unmatched: 8. This CDR3 is built from 15 residues. The germline V gene encodes CDR1 MNHEY and CDR2 SVGEGT. CDR3 sequence reads: CASRGRDRGNYEQYV. The CDR3 region has the DNA TGTGCCAGCAGGGGCCGGGACAGGGGTAACTACGAGCAGTACGTC.

The chain uses TRBV6-4 and TRBJ1-5; tentative D call: TRBD1 (5 bases). The germline V gene encodes CDR1 MRHNA and CDR2 SNTAGT. This CDR3 region has 14 residues. The V end lost 6 bases, the J end lost 7 bases, and 16 bases lay between the germline ends. In nucleotides, the CDR3 is TGTGCCAGCAGCCCTCAGGGAGTGTGGCAGCCCCAGCATTTT. Its translation: CASSPQGVWQPQHF.

This clonotype was counted only a few times. This may arise from a read error, as a much more abundant clone is one base away. The chain recombines TRBV7-4 with TRBJ1-2; D might be TRBD1 (5 bases). V dropped 2 bases and J dropped 3 bases, with 13 bases sitting between them. Germline V lookup: CDR1 SGHVT, CDR2 SQSDAQ. This CDR3 has 15 residues. CDR3 coding DNA: TGTGCCAGCAGCTTACGGAGGGGACGTGACTATGGCTACACCTTC. Encoded protein: CASSLRRGRDYGYTF.

This clonotype was found a few times. This sequence joins TRBV11-2 and TRBJ2-7, with a weak D call TRBD2 (5 bases). Deletions cut 1 base from V and 3 bases from J, with 19 bases between. This CDR3 is built from 17 residues. Germline V gene lookup returns CDR1 SGHAT and CDR2 FQNNGV. DNA of the CDR3: TGTGCCAGCAGCTTAGCGTTCGAGGCGGGTGTCTTCTACGAGCAGTACGTC. This encodes CASSLAFEAGVFYEQYV.

This clonotype showed up many times. V is TRBV7-3 and J is TRBJ2-3; 12 bases line up with TRBD1. The CDR3 covers 16 residues. The V gene end was trimmed by 4 bases and the J gene end by 5 bases; junction bases not matched to a gene: 7. Germline V gene data show CDR1 as SGHTA and CDR2 as FQGTGA. CDR3 DNA: TGTGCCAGCAGCTGGGACAGGGGGCGAACAATAGATACGCAGTATTTT. It translates to CASSWDRGRTIDTQYF.

This clonotype was observed a single time. This clone may be a read error of a much larger clone one base away. This sequence joins TRBV7-2 and TRBJ1-5; 7 bases map to TRBD1. The CDR3 extends over 14 amino acids. The junction had 8 bases not matched to a gene; V was cut back by 7 bases and J by 5 bases. Germline V gene sequence: CDR1 SGHTA, CDR2 FQGNSA. The CDR3 reads CASNSLGGYQPQHF. The CDR3 DNA reads TGTGCCAGCAACTCATTAGGGGGCTATCAGCCCCAGCATTTT.

This clonotype has ten or more counts. An end of the junction does not agree with germline; a read error may underlie this. The rearrangement joins TRBV4-1 to TRBJ1-5; D gene unclear. The CDR3 totals 14 residues. CDR1 and CDR2 (germline): MGHRA, YSYEKL. The CDR3 sequence: CASSPAGGNQPQHF. For the CDR3, the DNA is TGTGCCAGCAGCCCTGCGGGAGGCAATCAGCCCCAGCATTTT.

There are a few counts of this clonotype. V is TRBV14 and J is TRBJ2-1; 7 bases are shared with TRBD1. From germline, CDR1 is SGHDN and CDR2 FVKESK. V gave up 1 base and J gave up 4 bases; unmatched junction bases: 4. The CDR3 length is 15 residues. CDR3 loop: CASSQGQGFYNEQFF. The CDR3, as DNA: TGTGCCAGCAGCCAAGGACAGGGATTTTACAATGAGCAGTTCTTC.

This clonotype was seen at least ten times. The chain links TRBV10-3 to TRBJ2-1, with a possible D match to TRBD1 (5 bases). The CDR3 is 16 amino acids. Germline V gene sequence: CDR1 ENHRY, CDR2 SYGVKD. V was clipped by 2 bases and J by 1 base, with 12 bases between them. As DNA, the CDR3 is TGTGCCATCAGTGAGCCAGGGATCGGGTCCTACAATGAGCAGTTCTTC. It encodes CAISEPGIGSYNEQFF.

The V call is TRBV4-2, the J call TRBJ2-1, with D tentatively TRBD2 (6 bases). The V and J ends lost 2 bases and 4 bases respectively, with 12 bases between them. Germline lookup yields CDR1 LGHNA and CDR2 YNFKEQ. CDR3 length: 15 amino acids. The DNA of the CDR3 is TGTGCCAGCAGCCAATCTGTGGAGGGGTACAATGAGCAGTTCTTC. Residues: CASSQSVEGYNEQFF.

The chain uses TRBV7-6 and TRBJ2-3; no clear D gene. V was trimmed by 5 bases and J by 0 bases, leaving 12 bases between them. The germline CDR1 and CDR2 sequences are SGHVS and FNYEAQ. CDR3 size: 15 residues. In nucleotides, the CDR3 is TGTGCCAGCAGCACCCGGTCCCGGAGCACAGATACGCAGTATTTT. Translated, it gives CASSTRSRSTDTQYF.

The V and J genes are TRBV7-9 and TRBJ2-3; perhaps TRBD2 as D (5 bases). Germline CDR1 is SEHNR and CDR2 is FQNEAQ (reference sequence). This CDR3 is 16 amino acids long. V was cut by 1 base and J by 2 bases, with 13 bases left in between. The CDR3 DNA reads TGTGCCAGCAGCTTAGTGGGCGGGCGTTACACAGATACGCAGTATTTT. Translation gives CASSLVGGRYTDTQYF.

The J gene is TRBJ2-1, the V gene TRBV20-1; 13 bases fit TRBD2. The CDR3 is made up of 13 amino acids. CDR1 and CDR2 from the germline V gene are DFQATT and SNEGSKA (reference sequence). V lost 5 bases to trimming and J lost 15 bases; unmatched junction nucleotides: 10. CDR3 bases: TGCAGTGCTCGAGCCGGGACTAGCGGGGATCCGTTCTTC. Amino acids: CSARAGTSGDPFF.

This clonotype was found a few times. This rearrangement joins TRBV7-9 to TRBJ1-1, with D maybe TRBD1 (5 bases). Trimming cost V 4 bases and J 5 bases, with 17 bases left between them. Germline CDR1 is SEHNR and CDR2 is FQNEAQ (reference sequence). CDR3 size: 15 residues. CDR3 nucleotide sequence: TGTGCCAGCAGCTCCCGTCGGGGCCCCGGGACTGAAGCTTTCTTT. It translates to CASSSRRGPGTEAFF.

The rearrangement uses TRBV28 and TRBJ2-2, with a tentative D call TRBD1 (5 bases). Germline CDR1 reads MDHEN; CDR2 reads SYDVKM. V was clipped by 6 bases and J by 9 bases, with 11 bases between them. This CDR3 contains 12 residues. The CDR3, as DNA: TGTGCCAGCAGCCCAGGGTGGAGGGAGCTGTTTTTT. This codes for CASSPGWRELFF. The complete variable domain, with remaining parts taken from reference TRBV28 and TRBJ2-2, reads DVKVTQSSRYLVKRTGEKVFLECVQDMDHENMFWYRQDPGLGLRLIYFSYDVKMKEKGDIPEGYSVSREKKERFSLILESASTNQTSMYLCASSPGWRELFFGEGSRLTVL.

This clonotype was detected many times. This chain connects TRBV6-5 to TRBJ2-7, with 9 positions matching TRBD1. CDR3 length equals 15 residues. The germline V gene has CDR1 MNHEY and CDR2 SVGAGI. The trim removed 1 base at V and 3 bases at J, leaving 4 bases unmatched. The CDR3 protein is CASSYLDRGGYEQYF. CDR3 DNA sequence: TGTGCCAGCAGTTACTTGGACAGGGGCGGCTACGAGCAGTACTTC.

The V gene is TRBV7-2, the J gene TRBJ2-1; 11 positions agree with TRBD2. V shed 0 bases, J shed 8 bases, and the junction held 6 bases outside the gene matches. Looked up from germline, CDR1 is SGHTA and CDR2 is FQGNSA. The CDR3 contains 16 residues. This CDR3 reads CASSLAGTSGGYEQFF. The DNA of the CDR3 is TGTGCCAGCAGCTTAGCGGGAACTAGCGGGGGCTATGAGCAGTTCTTC.

V is TRBV20-1 and J is TRBJ2-2, with D uncertain. The CDR3 sequence is 13 residues long. V was clipped by 1 base and J by 6 bases, with 9 bases between them. Germline CDR1 and CDR2: DFQATT and SNEGSKA (reference sequence). This chain's CDR3 is CSARARRAGELFF. The CDR3 DNA is TGCAGTGCTAGAGCTCGGAGAGCCGGGGAGCTGTTTTTT.

The sample holds a few counts of this clonotype. The chain employs TRBV7-9 and TRBJ2-7, with D unresolved. Germline V CDR1 and CDR2: SEHNR, FQNEAQ (reference sequence). This CDR3 contains 12 residues. The V gene lost 2 bases and the J gene lost 4 bases, with 6 bases spanning the gap. CDR3 sequence (DNA): TGTGCCAGCAGCTTAAGTCGTTACGAGCAGTACTTC. This translates into CASSLSRYEQYF.

This clonotype was detected a few times. The gene calls are TRBV6-2 or TRBV6-3 and TRBJ2-2; the match to TRBD1 covers 7 bases. In germline, CDR1 is MNHEY, CDR2 SVGEGT. The CDR3 contains 15 residues. The V segment lost 6 bases and the J segment 0 bases; nucleotides outside the gene matches: 4. The CDR3 DNA follows: TGTGCCAGCAGACAGGGACAGTCGAACACCGGGGAGCTGTTTTTT. Translated: CASRQGQSNTGELFF.